These 23 T cell receptor beta chains were sequenced from one sample in a study of T cells after yellow fever vaccination. TCRdb processed the 5' RACE reads anew with MiXCR; each CDR3 protein has one entry. The sample yields 610,000 or so distinct CDR3 sequences, about 12% seen once. The source material was PBMCs, sampled on the day of the yellow fever booster vaccination. The receptors here all came from a man aged 25 to 40 who received the YFV17D yellow fever vaccine.

This clonotype has more than one count but fewer than ten. V is TRBV5-5 and J is TRBJ2-1; weak D call: TRBD1 (6 bases). Trimming pared 0 bases from V and 9 bases from J, leaving 10 bases between. Germline loops: CDR1 SGHKS, CDR2 YYEKEE (reference sequence). The CDR3 has 13 amino acids. The CDR3 coding sequence is TGTGCCAGCAGCTTGGGACAGGCCTTTGAGCAGTTCTTC. Translation gives CASSLGQAFEQFF.

The V call is TRBV6-5, the J call TRBJ1-2; maybe TRBD1 (5 bases). Trimming removed 2 bases at V and 1 base at J, with 23 bases between. The CDR3 runs to 19 residues. CDR1 and CDR2 (germline): MNHEY, SVGAGI. CDR3 coding DNA: TGTGCCAGCAGTTACCCCCCACAAACTCCGGGGCAATTTAACTATGGCTACACCTTC. This gives the protein CASSYPPQTPGQFNYGYTF.

This clonotype has a handful of counts. The J gene is TRBJ2-1, the V gene TRBV7-9; maybe TRBD1 (5 bases). Germline loops: CDR1 SEHNR, CDR2 FQNEAQ (reference sequence). CDR3 size: 13 residues. V was cut by 5 bases and J by 3 bases, with 8 bases left in between. The CDR3 DNA sequence: TGTGCCAGCAGCAAGACAGTCTACAATGAGCAGTTCTTC. It codes for CASSKTVYNEQFF.

The CDR3 sequence: CATNTGTMGYEQYF. CDR3 DNA: TGTGCCACCAATACCGGGACTATGGGATACGAGCAGTACTTC. The chain combines TRBV5-4 with TRBJ2-7, with 7 bases fitting TRBD2. V lost 9 bases to trimming and J lost 4 bases; unmatched junction nucleotides: 13. Germline assignment: CDR1 SGHNT and CDR2 YYREEE (reference sequence). CDR3 length: 14 amino acids.

As DNA, the CDR3 is TGTGCCAGCAGGGCGGGGGACTACAGAGAGACCCAGTACTTC. Protein: CASRAGDYRETQYF. The chain is built from TRBV5-4 and TRBJ2-5; the match to TRBD2 covers 7 bases. The CDR3 sequence is 14 residues long. Germline CDR1 and CDR2: SGHNT and YYREEE (reference sequence). J was trimmed by 4 bases and V by 5 bases; bases with no gene match: 8.

The rearrangement uses TRBV24-1 and TRBJ2-3, with 11 nucleotides matching TRBD1. The CDR3 covers 16 residues. CDR1 KGHDR and CDR2 SFDVKD come from the germline V gene. V trimming: 4 bases; J trimming: 8 bases; junction bases outside the gene matches: 10. The CDR3 protein is CATSDLGQGAPGTQYF. The CDR3 region has the DNA TGTGCCACCAGTGACCTAGGACAGGGGGCGCCCGGTACGCAGTATTTT.

This clonotype was seen repeatedly, ten times or more. The chain uses TRBV4-3 and TRBJ2-1, with D hard to call. CDR1 and CDR2 from the germline V gene are LGHNA and YSLEER. CDR3 length: 15 residues. Trimming took 3 bases from V and 3 from J, leaving 12 bases between them. CDR3 DNA sequence: TGCGCCAGCAGCCAGACTCCCTGGAGCTACAATGAGCAGTTCTTC. Its translation is CASSQTPWSYNEQFF.

The rearrangement links TRBV7-3 to TRBJ2-1, with D perhaps matching TRBD1 or TRBD2 (5 bases each). Trimming stripped 5 bases from V and 3 bases from J, with 20 bases between. The length of the CDR3 is 17 residues. The V gene's germline CDR1 is SGHTA and CDR2 FQGTGA. CDR3 in DNA: TGTGCCAGCAGCGTATACCGGGACCCCGGCATCTACAATGAGCAGTTCTTC. Its protein product is CASSVYRDPGIYNEQFF.

This chain uses TRBV20-1 with TRBJ2-1; 7 nucleotides match TRBD2. V was pared by 5 bases and J by 3 bases, with 13 bases of the junction left unmatched. The CDR3 has 16 residues. CDR1 is DFQATT and CDR2 is SNEGSKA in the germline V gene (reference sequence). CDR3 nucleotides: TGCAGTGCTCGTGTCGGGGCGGGAGCTCACTACAATGAGCAGTTCTTC. Protein: CSARVGAGAHYNEQFF.

This clonotype turned up a few times. For the CDR3, the DNA is TGTGCCAGCCGTTCCCCGAGGGTGGGCAATCAGCCCCAGCATTTT. It translates to CASRSPRVGNQPQHF. The chain carries TRBV28 and TRBJ1-5; no clear D gene. CDR3 length: 15 amino acids. Per germline, CDR1 MDHEN and CDR2 SYDVKM. Trimming cost V 8 bases and J 2 bases, with 16 bases left between them.

This clonotype was counted between two and nine times. This chain joins TRBV5-6 and TRBJ2-7, with 8 bases identical to TRBD1. CDR3 length: 16 residues. V was clipped by 0 bases and J by 6 bases; unmatched bases: 11. CDR1 and CDR2 from the germline V gene are SGHDT and YYEEEE. The CDR3 DNA sequence: TGTGCCAGCAGCTTGGCCGTGGGGGACAGGATTCTCGAGCAGTACTTC. Translated, it gives CASSLAVGDRILEQYF.

This clonotype occurred a few times. The chain couples TRBV6-5 to TRBJ2-3, with D perhaps matching TRBD1 (6 bases). The CDR3 spans 15 residues. CDR1 is MNHEY, CDR2 SVGAGI, per germline. Trimming pared 2 bases from V and 0 bases from J, leaving 9 bases between. CDR3 sequence reads: CASSYRTASTDTQYF. Written as DNA, the CDR3 is TGTGCCAGCAGTTACCGGACAGCCAGCACAGATACGCAGTATTTT.

The chain couples TRBV6-1 to TRBJ2-6, with TRBD2 matching 10 bases. Germline CDR1 MNHNS, CDR2 SASEGT. Trimming cost V 7 bases and J 1 base; bases outside gene matches: 10. The CDR3 runs 18 residues. This CDR3 is CASKLRLAGESGANVLTF. Written as DNA, the CDR3 is TGTGCCAGCAAGCTCCGGCTAGCGGGAGAGTCTGGGGCCAACGTCCTGACTTTC.

The J gene is TRBJ2-5, the V gene TRBV6-1, with a possible D match to TRBD2 (7 bases). The germline gives CDR1 MNHNS, CDR2 SASEGT. The length of the CDR3 is 14 residues. V was clipped by 8 bases and J by 0 bases, with 13 bases between them. CDR3 amino acids: CASRGREYQETQYF. CDR3 nucleotide sequence: TGTGCCAGCCGGGGGCGGGAGTACCAAGAGACCCAGTACTTC.

The chain carries TRBV5-6 and TRBJ1-1; weak D call: TRBD1 (5 bases). CDR3 length: 15 residues. Germline CDR1 reads SGHDT; CDR2 reads YYEEEE. Trimming removed 5 bases from V and 3 bases from J, with 17 bases in between. The CDR3 sequence: CASRRLCRAHTEAFF. The CDR3 DNA sequence: TGTGCCAGCAGGCGCCTCTGCAGGGCCCACACTGAAGCTTTCTTT.

The chain employs TRBV27 and TRBJ2-7; D is perhaps TRBD2 (6 bases). CDR1 MNHEY and CDR2 SMNVEV come from the germline V gene (reference sequence). With 3 bases removed from V and 5 bases from J, the gap between germline ends came to 11 bases. This CDR3 is built from 13 residues. CDR3 sequence (DNA): TGTGCCAGCAGTTTGGGACTTTTGAACGAGCAGTACTTC. Encoded protein: CASSLGLLNEQYF.

The chain has TRBV19 and TRBJ2-2; TRBD1 matches 7 bases. Germline lookup yields CDR1 LNHDA and CDR2 SQIVND (reference sequence). This CDR3 is built from 16 residues. Trimming at V came to 3 bases and at J to 3 bases, leaving 7 bases not matched to a gene. DNA for the CDR3: TGTGCCAGTAGTATTACCGGGACAGTTTACACCGGGGAGCTGTTTTTT. Translated, it gives CASSITGTVYTGELFF.

The chain combines TRBV15 with TRBJ2-3, with TRBD2 matching over 8 bases. The CDR3 runs 15 residues. Germline trimming cut 3 bases from V and 4 bases from J; bases unmatched to any gene: 6. Germline V gene lookup returns CDR1 LNHNV and CDR2 YYDKDF (reference sequence). CDR3 sequence (DNA): TGTGCCACCAGCAGCAGGCGGGAGGCCCCAGATACGCAGTATTTT. This sequence encodes CATSSRREAPDTQYF.

There are a few counts of this clonotype. V gene TRBV4-3 combines with J gene TRBJ2-3; no clear D. Trimming cost V 3 bases and J 1 base, with 8 bases left between them. The CDR3 loop spans 14 amino acids. Per germline, CDR1 LGHNA and CDR2 YSLEER. The chain's CDR3 is CASSQARGTDTQYF. The CDR3 coding sequence is TGCGCCAGCAGCCAGGCGCGAGGCACAGATACGCAGTATTTT.

The table lists this clonotype with a few counts. The V gene is TRBV19, the J gene TRBJ2-7; D not resolved. CDR1 is LNHDA and CDR2 is SQIVND in the germline V gene (reference sequence). This CDR3 contains 14 residues. Trimming took off 4 bases at V and 3 bases at J, with 13 bases between the two ends. DNA for the CDR3: TGTGCCAGTAGTAACACGGAGAGACTCTACGAGCAGTACTTC. Encoded protein: CASSNTERLYEQYF.

This chain connects TRBV3-1 to TRBJ2-2, with D possibly called TRBD1 or TRBD2 (6 bases each). V was trimmed by 2 bases and J by 2 bases, leaving 9 bases between them. The length of the CDR3 is 15 residues. In germline, CDR1 is LGHDT, CDR2 YNNKEL (reference sequence). The CDR3, as DNA: TGTGCCAGCAGCCAAAGGGGGGTTAACACCGGGGAGCTGTTTTTT. This codes for CASSQRGVNTGELFF.

This clonotype has a handful of counts. J is TRBJ2-1 and V is TRBV6-2 or TRBV6-3; 8 nucleotides agree with TRBD2. Germline V lookup: CDR1 MNHEY, CDR2 SVGEGT. This CDR3 spans 14 amino acids. Trimming took 8 bases from V and 7 from J; bases not matched to a gene: 10. CDR3 residues: CASALREGWNEQFF. The CDR3, as DNA: TGTGCCAGCGCCCTACGGGAGGGGTGGAATGAGCAGTTCTTC.

Points on this clonotype: One junction end does not reproduce the germline sequence, and a read error may be involved. J is TRBJ2-1 and V is TRBV7-2, with 7 bases that match TRBD2. This CDR3 region has 17 residues. Germline lookup yields CDR1 SGHTA and CDR2 FQGNSA. This CDR3 is CASSLVAQRGYYNERFF. The CDR3 nucleotides read TGTGCCAGCAGCTTAGTGGCCCAGCGGGGCTATTACAATGAGCGGTTCTTC.